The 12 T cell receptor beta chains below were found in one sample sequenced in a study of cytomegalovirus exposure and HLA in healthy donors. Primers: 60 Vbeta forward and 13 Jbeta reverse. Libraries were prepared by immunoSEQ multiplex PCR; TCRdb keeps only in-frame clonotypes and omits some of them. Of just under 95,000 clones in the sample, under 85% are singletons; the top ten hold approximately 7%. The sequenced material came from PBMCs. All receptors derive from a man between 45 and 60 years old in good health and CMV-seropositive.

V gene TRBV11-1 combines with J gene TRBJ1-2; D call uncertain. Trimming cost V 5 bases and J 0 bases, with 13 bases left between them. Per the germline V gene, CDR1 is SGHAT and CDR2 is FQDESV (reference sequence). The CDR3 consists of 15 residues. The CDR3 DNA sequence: TGTGCCAGCAGCGCAAGTCTCGGAGCTAACTATGGCTACACCTTC. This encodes CASSASLGANYGYTF.

The CDR3 DNA follows: TGTGCCAGCAGCAGGCGAGGGTCCCTAATCTACGAGCAGTACTTC. This codes for CASSRRGSLIYEQYF. The V gene is TRBV5-6, the J gene TRBJ2-7; a weak D match, TRBD2 (5 bases). The V gene's germline CDR1 is SGHDT and CDR2 YYEEEE. The CDR3 extends over 15 amino acids. Trimming stripped 4 bases from V and 3 bases from J, with 17 bases between.

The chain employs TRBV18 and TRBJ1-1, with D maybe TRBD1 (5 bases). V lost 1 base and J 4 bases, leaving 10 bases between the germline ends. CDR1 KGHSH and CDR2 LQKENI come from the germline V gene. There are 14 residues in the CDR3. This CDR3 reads CASSPQGMTTEAFF. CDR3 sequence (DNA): TGTGCCAGCTCACCACAGGGGATGACCACTGAAGCTTTCTTT.

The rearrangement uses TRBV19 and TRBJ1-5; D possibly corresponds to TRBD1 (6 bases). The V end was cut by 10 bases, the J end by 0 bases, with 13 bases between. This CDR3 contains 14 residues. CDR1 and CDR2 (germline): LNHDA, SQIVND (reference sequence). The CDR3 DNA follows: TGTGCCAACGGACAGATTTATAGCAATCAGCCCCAGCATTTT. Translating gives CANGQIYSNQPQHF.

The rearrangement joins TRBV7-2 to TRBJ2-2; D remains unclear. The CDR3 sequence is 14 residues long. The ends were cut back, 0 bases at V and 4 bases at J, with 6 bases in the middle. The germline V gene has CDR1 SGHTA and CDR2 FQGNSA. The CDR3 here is CASSLAQVTGELFF. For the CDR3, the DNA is TGTGCCAGCAGCTTAGCACAAGTCACCGGGGAGCTGTTTTTT.

CDR3 in amino acids: CASSPLPGVNYGYTF. The CDR3 DNA reads TGTGCCAGCAGCCCCCTCCCGGGTGTAAACTATGGCTACACCTTC. The chain uses TRBV7-2 and TRBJ1-2; D gene unclear. V was cut by 5 bases and J by 2 bases, with 15 bases left in between. This CDR3 has 15 residues. Germline V CDR1 and CDR2: SGHTA, FQGNSA.

The CDR3 nucleotides read TGTGCCAGCGGTTGGAGGGTGCCTGGCTACACCTTC. The encoded protein is CASGWRVPGYTF. The rearrangement uses TRBV7-9 and TRBJ1-2; D is undetermined. Trimming stripped 8 bases from V and 7 bases from J, with 14 bases between. The CDR3 sequence is 12 residues long. Germline V gene sequence: CDR1 SEHNR, CDR2 FQNEAQ (reference sequence).

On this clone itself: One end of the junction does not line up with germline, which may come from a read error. CDR3 loop: CAFRAAGELFF. Here the CDR3 DNA reads TGTGCCTTCAGGGCGGCCGGGGAGCTGTTTTTT. The chain combines TRBV10-3 with TRBJ2-2, with D maybe TRBD1 (5 bases). Germline V CDR1 and CDR2: ENHRY, SYGVKD. This CDR3 is built from 11 residues.

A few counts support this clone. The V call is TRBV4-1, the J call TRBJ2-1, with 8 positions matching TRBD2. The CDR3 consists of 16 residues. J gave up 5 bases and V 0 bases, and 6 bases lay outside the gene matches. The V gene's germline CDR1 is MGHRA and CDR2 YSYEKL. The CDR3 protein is CASSQEGFGGDNEQFF. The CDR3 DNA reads TGCGCCAGCAGCCAAGAAGGGTTCGGGGGGGACAATGAGCAGTTCTTC.

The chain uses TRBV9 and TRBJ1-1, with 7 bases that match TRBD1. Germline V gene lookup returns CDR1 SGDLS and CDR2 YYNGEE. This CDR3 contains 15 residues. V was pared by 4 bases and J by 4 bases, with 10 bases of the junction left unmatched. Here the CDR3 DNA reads TGTGCCAGCAGCCCCGGGACAGCCCGGGCCACTGAAGCTTTCTTT. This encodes CASSPGTARATEAFF. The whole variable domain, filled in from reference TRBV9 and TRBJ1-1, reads DSGVTQTPKHLITATGQRVTLRCSPRSGDLSVYWYQQSLDQGLQFLIQYYNGEERAKGNILERFSAQQFPDLHSELNLSSLELGDSALYFCASSPGTARATEAFFGQGTRLTVV.

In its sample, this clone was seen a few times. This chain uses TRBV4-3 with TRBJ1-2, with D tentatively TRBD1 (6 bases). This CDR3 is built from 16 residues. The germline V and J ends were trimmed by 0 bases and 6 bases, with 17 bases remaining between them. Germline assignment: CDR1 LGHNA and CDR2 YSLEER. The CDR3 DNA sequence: TGCGCCAGCAGCCAAGATCGAACAGGGAGTATCGATGGCTACACCTTC. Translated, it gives CASSQDRTGSIDGYTF.

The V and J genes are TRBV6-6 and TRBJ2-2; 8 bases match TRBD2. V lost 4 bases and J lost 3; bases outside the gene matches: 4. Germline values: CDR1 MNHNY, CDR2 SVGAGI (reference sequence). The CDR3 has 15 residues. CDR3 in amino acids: CASSFYGGDTGELFF. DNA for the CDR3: TGTGCCAGCAGTTTTTACGGGGGGGACACCGGGGAGCTGTTTTTT.